The entry below describes one T cell receptor beta chain. The antigen remains unidentified. CDR1 and CDR2 (germline): MNHNY, SVGAGI (reference sequence). This CDR3 region has 12 residues. Trimming took off 6 bases at V and 7 bases at J, with 12 bases between the two ends. The PCR employed 60 Vbeta primers together with 13 Jbeta primers. Some clones are missing from TCRdb's copy, which holds only in-frame ones; the method was immunoSEQ multiplex PCR. Among under 200,000 clones listed, about 78% were seen once. These data come from a study of cytomegalovirus exposure and HLA in healthy donors. Study results and caveats: Presence/absence analyses assumed roughly uniform sequencing depth across donors. A list of approximately 160 TCR beta chains associated with cytomegalovirus was given. In a later analysis, compared with equally common non-associated chains, HLA-associated beta chains were more expanded. TCR beta chain V- and J-gene trimming was linked, in a later analysis, to a missense variant in DCLRE1C.

The sequencing sample was made of PBMCs. The clonotype was recovered from a man aged 35 to 55 in good health and CMV-seronegative. The chain uses TRBV6-6 and TRBJ1-2; tentatively, D is TRBD1 (5 bases). As DNA, the CDR3 is TGTGCCAGCAGCCAGGGTTTGGGTGGCTACACCTTC. Its translation is CASSQGLGGYTF.